Below, 20 T cell receptor beta chains from the same sample are listed, as sequenced in a study of T cells in Graves' hyperthyroidism and ophthalmopathy. Amplified regions were TCR beta CDR3 sequences from RNA transcripts. The study used the HTBI primer set for a first-round RT-PCR of the TCR CDR3. TCRdb reprocessed the multiplex PCR reads with MiXCR, giving one entry per CDR3 protein. The sample includes 600,000 or so distinct CDR3 sequences, roughly 15% of them seen just once. The sample taken for sequencing was blood. Receptors were obtained from a woman in her twenties or thirties with Graves' hyperthyroidism.

With respect to this clonotype: A much larger clone differs by one base, so this may be a read error. This sequence joins TRBV20-1 and TRBJ2-7, with 8 bases identical to TRBD2. The J call may not be correct, given that the DNA end is closer to TRBJ2-1. Germline assignment: CDR1 DFQATT and CDR2 SNEGSKA (reference sequence). The CDR3 covers 13 residues. The CDR3 here is CRAESGSGYEQFF. Written as DNA, the CDR3 is TGCAGGGCCGAAAGCGGGAGCGGCTACGAGCAGTTCTTC.

This clonotype has only a few counts. The chain is built from TRBV24-1 and TRBJ2-6, with a weak D call TRBD1 (5 bases). Looked up from germline, CDR1 is KGHDR and CDR2 is SFDVKD. With 4 bases removed from V and 0 bases from J, the gap between germline ends came to 12 bases. There are 17 residues in the CDR3. The CDR3 sequence: CATSEYDSYSGANVLTF. CDR3 nucleotide sequence: TGTGCCACCAGTGAGTACGACAGCTACTCTGGGGCCAACGTCCTGACTTTC.

This chain joins TRBV10-2 and TRBJ2-1; TRBD2 might be the D (6 bases). The CDR3 covers 16 residues. The V end was cut by 2 bases, the J end by 4 bases, with 15 bases between. The germline gives CDR1 WSHSY, CDR2 SAAADI. CDR3 in DNA: TGCGCCAGCAGTGAGACTACGGCGGGGTTGTACAATGAGCAGTTCTTC. Translated: CASSETTAGLYNEQFF.

In DNA, the CDR3 is TGCGCCAGCAGCCCGGCGGGGGGGTCCACCGCCTATGGCTACACCTTC. Amino acids: CASSPAGGSTAYGYTF. This chain uses TRBV5-1 with TRBJ1-2, with D possibly matching TRBD1 (5 bases). V lost 4 bases and J lost 4, with 20 bases in between. This CDR3 has 16 amino acids. CDR1 and CDR2 (germline): SGHRS, YFSETQ. Variable domain in full (rest from reference TRBV5-1 and TRBJ1-2): KAGVTQTPRYLIKTRGQQVTLSCSPISGHRSVSWYQQTPGQGLQFLFEYFSETQRNKGNFPGRFSGRQFSNSRSEMNVSTLELGDSALYLCASSPAGGSTAYGYTFGSGTRLTVV.

This clonotype was seen at least ten times. V is TRBV20-1 and J is TRBJ1-1; D not certain. Germline V gives CDR1 DFQATT, CDR2 SNEGSKA (reference sequence). CDR3 length: 11 residues. V lost 4 bases and J 6 bases, leaving 9 bases between the germline ends. CDR3 sequence (DNA): TGCAGTGCTAACTTGAGGGCTGAAGCTTTCTTT. It specifies CSANLRAEAFF.

The rearrangement uses TRBV5-5 and TRBJ1-1; no definite D call. The V and J ends lost 0 bases and 5 bases respectively, with 14 bases between them. CDR1 and CDR2 (germline): SGHKS, YYEKEE (reference sequence). The length of the CDR3 is 15 residues. The CDR3 is CASSLAHGSGTEAFF. CDR3 DNA sequence: TGTGCCAGCAGCTTGGCCCACGGCTCGGGGACTGAAGCTTTCTTT.

V gene TRBV2 combines with J gene TRBJ2-7; D remains unclear. This CDR3 spans 13 amino acids. Trimming took off 4 bases at V and 3 bases at J, with 10 bases between the two ends. The germline gives CDR1 SNHLY, CDR2 FYNNEI. In DNA, the CDR3 is TGTGCCAGCAGTGTAATACTTTTCTACGAGCAGTACTTC. Its protein is CASSVILFYEQYF.

A few counts support this clonotype. The V gene is TRBV28, the J gene TRBJ2-7, with TRBD1 matching 10 bases. The CDR3 sequence is 14 residues long. Germline V gives CDR1 MDHEN, CDR2 SYDVKM. V was clipped by 4 bases and J by 4 bases; unmatched bases: 4. Here the CDR3 DNA reads TGTGCCAGCAGTTCCATGGGACAGGGGTACGAGCAGTACTTC. This codes for CASSSMGQGYEQYF.

The chain joins TRBV6-1 to TRBJ1-2; TRBD1 agrees at 10 bases. The V segment lost 6 bases and the J segment 5 bases; nucleotides outside the gene matches: 6. Germline CDR1 MNHNS, CDR2 SASEGT. The CDR3 is made up of 14 amino acids. The DNA for the CDR3 is TGTGCCAGCAGCCCAGACAGGGGGCCTTATGGCTACACCTTC. As protein: CASSPDRGPYGYTF.

This clonotype was seen more than once but under ten times. This chain connects TRBV19 to TRBJ1-1, with 9 positions matching TRBD1. Germline V gene lookup returns CDR1 LNHDA and CDR2 SQIVND (reference sequence). The CDR3 totals 13 residues. The V and J ends lost 7 bases and 7 bases, in that order; junction bases with no gene match: 7. This CDR3 reads CASTVTGGYEAFF. The CDR3 coding sequence is TGTGCCAGTACCGTAACAGGGGGCTATGAAGCTTTCTTT.

This clonotype was observed many times. This chain joins TRBV20-1 and TRBJ2-7, with TRBD2 matching 7 bases. J gave up 2 bases and V 5 bases, and 12 bases lay outside the gene matches. Germline assignment: CDR1 DFQATT and CDR2 SNEGSKA (reference sequence). This CDR3 is built from 15 residues. CDR3 bases: TGCAGTGCTCTAGGACCTAGCGGAGCAGCCTACGAGCAGTACTTC. This sequence encodes CSALGPSGAAYEQYF.

V gene TRBV20-1 combines with J gene TRBJ1-3, with 7 bases fitting TRBD1. CDR1 DFQATT and CDR2 SNEGSKA come from the germline V gene (reference sequence). The CDR3 is 13 amino acids. Trimming removed 3 bases from V and 4 bases from J; junction bases left unmatched: 3. CDR3: CSASTGAGNTIYF. Here the CDR3 DNA reads TGCAGTGCTAGCACAGGGGCCGGAAACACCATATATTTT.

This clonotype showed up just a few times. This rearrangement joins TRBV20-1 to TRBJ2-3; D unclear. The CDR3 contains 12 residues. In germline, CDR1 is DFQATT, CDR2 SNEGSKA (reference sequence). Trimming left V 0 bases short and J 6 bases short, with 7 bases between. The DNA of the CDR3 is TGCAGTGCTAGAGATGATGCCGATACGCAGTATTTT. Protein: CSARDDADTQYF.

This clonotype has a count of ten or more. The rearrangement joins TRBV24-1 to TRBJ2-3; tentatively, D is TRBD1 or TRBD2 (6 bases each). The CDR3 has 16 residues. Germline assignment: CDR1 KGHDR and CDR2 SFDVKD. Trimming took 5 bases from V and 2 from J, leaving 16 bases between them. For the CDR3, the DNA is TGTGCCACCAGTGGAGAGAGGGGGGCCCTCACAGATACGCAGTATTTT. It codes for CATSGERGALTDTQYF.

This clonotype was counted only a few times. A much larger clone differs from this one at a single base, so this may be a read error. The genes are TRBV2 and TRBJ2-7; unclear D gene. Trimming stripped 6 bases from V and 2 bases from J, with 5 bases between. This CDR3 region has 11 residues. The germline V gene encodes CDR1 SNHLY and CDR2 FYNNEI. The CDR3 nucleotides are TGTGCCAGCAGGTATGCCTACGAGCAGTACTTC. It codes for CASRYAYEQYF.

This clonotype was counted between two and nine times. This sequence joins TRBV11-2 and TRBJ2-3; D is perhaps TRBD1 (6 bases). The germline CDR1 and CDR2 sequences are SGHAT and FQNNGV. The V end lost 5 bases, the J end lost 5 bases, and 23 bases lay between the germline ends. CDR3 length: 17 residues. This chain's CDR3 is CASSQPQGHGLQDTQYF. DNA for the CDR3: TGTGCCAGCAGCCAACCCCAGGGACACGGATTGCAAGATACGCAGTATTTT.

This clonotype has a count of ten or more. V gene TRBV7-2 combines with J gene TRBJ2-1; 7 bases match TRBD1. The CDR3 has 15 amino acids. The junction had 13 bases not matched to a gene; V was cut back by 5 bases and J by 9 bases. Germline V gene lookup returns CDR1 SGHTA and CDR2 FQGNSA. The CDR3, as DNA: TGTGCCAGCAGCCCACAGACAGGGATTGGGGGTGAGCAGTTCTTC. Translation: CASSPQTGIGGEQFF.

This clonotype was counted at least ten times. The chain joins TRBV28 to TRBJ1-1, with TRBD1 matching 7 bases. With V trimmed by 7 bases and J by 1 base, 3 bases remained unmatched. The germline V gene has CDR1 MDHEN and CDR2 SYDVKM. The CDR3 covers 13 residues. As DNA, the CDR3 is TGTGCCAGCATTGGGACAGCGAACACTGAAGCTTTCTTT. Amino acids: CASIGTANTEAFF.

This clonotype was observed at least ten times. CDR3 bases: TGTGCCAGCAGTTTGGTCGGGGGAGACATGGATACGCAGTATTTT. Amino acid sequence: CASSLVGGDMDTQYF. V usage is TRBV27 and J usage is TRBJ2-3; D is possibly TRBD2 (6 bases). CDR3 length: 15 amino acids. V was trimmed by 3 bases and J by 6 bases, leaving 16 bases between them. In germline, CDR1 is MNHEY, CDR2 SMNVEV (reference sequence).

This clonotype was counted only a few times. It may be a read error: a sequence one base away is much more abundant. V and J are TRBV6-6 and TRBJ1-2; D unresolved. Trimming left V 2 bases short and J 4 bases short, with 5 bases between. CDR1 MNHNY and CDR2 SVGAGI come from the germline V gene (reference sequence). The CDR3 totals 12 residues. CDR3 sequence (DNA): TGTGCCAGCAGTTACAGGGCCTATGGCTACACCTTC. This translates into CASSYRAYGYTF.